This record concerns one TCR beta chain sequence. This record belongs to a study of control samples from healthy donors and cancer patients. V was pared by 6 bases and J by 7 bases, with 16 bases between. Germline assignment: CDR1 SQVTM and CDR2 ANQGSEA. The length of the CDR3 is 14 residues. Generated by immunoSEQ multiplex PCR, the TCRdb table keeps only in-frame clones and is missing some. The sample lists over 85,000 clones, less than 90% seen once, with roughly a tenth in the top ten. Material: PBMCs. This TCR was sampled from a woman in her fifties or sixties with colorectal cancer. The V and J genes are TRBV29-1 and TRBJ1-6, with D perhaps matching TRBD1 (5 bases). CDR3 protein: CSVGDGLENSPLHF. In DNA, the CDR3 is TGCAGCGTGGGGGACGGGCTGGAAAATTCACCCCTCCACTTT.